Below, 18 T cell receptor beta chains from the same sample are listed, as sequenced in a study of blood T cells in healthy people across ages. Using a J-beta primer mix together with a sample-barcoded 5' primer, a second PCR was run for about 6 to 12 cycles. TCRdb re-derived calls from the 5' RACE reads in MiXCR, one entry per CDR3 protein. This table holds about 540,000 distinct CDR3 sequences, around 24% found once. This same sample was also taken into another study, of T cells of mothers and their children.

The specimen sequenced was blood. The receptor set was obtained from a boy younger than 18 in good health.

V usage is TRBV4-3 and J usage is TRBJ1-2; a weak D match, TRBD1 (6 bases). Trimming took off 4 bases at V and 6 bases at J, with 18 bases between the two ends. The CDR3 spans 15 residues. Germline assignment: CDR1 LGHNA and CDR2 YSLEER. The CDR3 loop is CASSPGALLRDGYTF. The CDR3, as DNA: TGCGCCAGCAGCCCGGGGGCCCTCCTTAGGGATGGCTACACCTTC.

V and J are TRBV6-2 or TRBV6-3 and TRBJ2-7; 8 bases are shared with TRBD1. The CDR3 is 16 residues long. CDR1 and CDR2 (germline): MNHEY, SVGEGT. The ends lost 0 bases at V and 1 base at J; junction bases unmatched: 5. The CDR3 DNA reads TGTGCCAGCAGTTACTCGATCAGACAGGGGTCCTACGAGCAGTACTTC. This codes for CASSYSIRQGSYEQYF.

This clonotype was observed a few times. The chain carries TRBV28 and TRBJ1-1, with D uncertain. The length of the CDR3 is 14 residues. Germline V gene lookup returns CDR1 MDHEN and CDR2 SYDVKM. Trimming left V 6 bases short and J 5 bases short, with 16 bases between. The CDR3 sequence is CASSVKLGGTEAFF. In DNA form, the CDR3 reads TGTGCCAGCAGCGTTAAACTCGGAGGGACTGAAGCTTTCTTT.

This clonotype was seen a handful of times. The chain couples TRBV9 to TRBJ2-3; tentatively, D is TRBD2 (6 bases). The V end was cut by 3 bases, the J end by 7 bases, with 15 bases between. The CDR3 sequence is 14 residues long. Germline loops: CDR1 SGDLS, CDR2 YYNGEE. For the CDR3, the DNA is TGTGCCAGCAGCGAACTCCGGGACTTACATACGCAGTATTTT. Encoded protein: CASSELRDLHTQYF. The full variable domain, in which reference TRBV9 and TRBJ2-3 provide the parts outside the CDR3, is DSGVTQTPKHLITATGQRVTLRCSPRSGDLSVYWYQQSLDQGLQFLIQYYNGEERAKGNILERFSAQQFPDLHSELNLSSLELGDSALYFCASSELRDLHTQYFGPGTRLTVL.

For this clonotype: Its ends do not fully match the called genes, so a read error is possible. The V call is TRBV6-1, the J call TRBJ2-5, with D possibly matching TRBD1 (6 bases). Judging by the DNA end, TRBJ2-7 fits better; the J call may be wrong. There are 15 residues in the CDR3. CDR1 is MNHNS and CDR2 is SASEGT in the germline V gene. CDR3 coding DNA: TGTGCCAGCAGCGAAGAGGGGGTTCTCTCCTACGAGCAGTACTTC. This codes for CASSEEGVLSYEQYF.

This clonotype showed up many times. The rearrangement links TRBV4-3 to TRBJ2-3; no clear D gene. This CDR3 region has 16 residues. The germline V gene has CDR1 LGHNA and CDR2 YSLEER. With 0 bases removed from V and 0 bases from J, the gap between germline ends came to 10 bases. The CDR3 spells CASSQDFVGSTDTQYF. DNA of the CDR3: TGCGCCAGCAGCCAAGATTTTGTGGGGAGCACAGATACGCAGTATTTT.

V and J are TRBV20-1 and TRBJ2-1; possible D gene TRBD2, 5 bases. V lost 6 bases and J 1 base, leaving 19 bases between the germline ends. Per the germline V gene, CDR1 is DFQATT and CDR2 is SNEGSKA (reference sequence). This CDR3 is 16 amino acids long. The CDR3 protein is CSARDSLLRSYNEQFF. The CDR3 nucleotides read TGCAGTGCCCGGGATTCTTTGCTGAGATCCTACAATGAGCAGTTCTTC.

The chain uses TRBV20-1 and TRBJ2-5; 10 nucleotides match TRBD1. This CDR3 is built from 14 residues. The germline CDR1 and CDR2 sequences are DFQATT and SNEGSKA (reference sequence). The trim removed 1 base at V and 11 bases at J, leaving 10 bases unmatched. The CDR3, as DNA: TGCAGTGCTAGAGGCGACAGGGGGCTGGGTGAGCAGTACTTC. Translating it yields CSARGDRGLGEQYF.

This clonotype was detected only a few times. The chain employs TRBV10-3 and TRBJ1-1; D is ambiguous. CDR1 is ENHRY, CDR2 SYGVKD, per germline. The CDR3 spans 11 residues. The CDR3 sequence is CGLWMNTEAFF. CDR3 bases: TGTGGTCTCTGGATGAACACTGAAGCTTTCTTT.

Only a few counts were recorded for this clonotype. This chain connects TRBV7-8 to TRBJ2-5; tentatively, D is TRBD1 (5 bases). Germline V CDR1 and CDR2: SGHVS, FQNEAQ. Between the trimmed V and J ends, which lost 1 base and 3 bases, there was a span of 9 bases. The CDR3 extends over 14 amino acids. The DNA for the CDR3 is TGTGCCAGCAGCTTAGAAGTGACAGAAGAGACCCAGTACTTC. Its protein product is CASSLEVTEETQYF.

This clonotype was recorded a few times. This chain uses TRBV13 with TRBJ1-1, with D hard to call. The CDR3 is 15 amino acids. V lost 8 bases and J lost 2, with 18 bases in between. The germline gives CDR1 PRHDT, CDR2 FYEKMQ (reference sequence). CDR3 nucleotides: TGTGCCAGCGCCGGGAGGGCCTTAACTAACACTGAAGCTTTCTTT. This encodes CASAGRALTNTEAFF.

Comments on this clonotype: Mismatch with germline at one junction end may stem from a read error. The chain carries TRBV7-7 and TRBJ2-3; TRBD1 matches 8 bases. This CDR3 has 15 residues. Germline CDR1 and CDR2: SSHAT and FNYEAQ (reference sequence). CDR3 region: CASSPADRGTDTQYF. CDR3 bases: TGTGCTAGCAGCCCGGCGGACAGGGGCACAGATACGCAGTATTTT.

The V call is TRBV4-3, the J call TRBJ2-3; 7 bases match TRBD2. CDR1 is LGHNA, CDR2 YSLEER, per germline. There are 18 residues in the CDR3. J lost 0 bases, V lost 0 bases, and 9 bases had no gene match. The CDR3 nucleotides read TGCGCCAGCAGCCAAGATCCGGCAGCGGGACCCAGCACAGATACGCAGTATTTT. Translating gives CASSQDPAAGPSTDTQYF.

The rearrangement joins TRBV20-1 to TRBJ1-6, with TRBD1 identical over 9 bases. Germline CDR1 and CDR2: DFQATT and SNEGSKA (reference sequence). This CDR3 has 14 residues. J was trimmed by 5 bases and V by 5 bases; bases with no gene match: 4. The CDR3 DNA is TGCAGTGCTCCAGGACAGGGGAATAATTCACCCCTCCACTTT. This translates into CSAPGQGNNSPLHF.

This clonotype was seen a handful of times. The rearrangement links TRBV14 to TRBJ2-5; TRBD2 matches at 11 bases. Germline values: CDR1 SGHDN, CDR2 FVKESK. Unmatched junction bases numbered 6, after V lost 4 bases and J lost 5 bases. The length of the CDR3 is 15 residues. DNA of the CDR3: TGTGCCAGCAGCCGCCCACTAGCGGGAGTGGAGACCCAGTACTTC. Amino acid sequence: CASSRPLAGVETQYF.

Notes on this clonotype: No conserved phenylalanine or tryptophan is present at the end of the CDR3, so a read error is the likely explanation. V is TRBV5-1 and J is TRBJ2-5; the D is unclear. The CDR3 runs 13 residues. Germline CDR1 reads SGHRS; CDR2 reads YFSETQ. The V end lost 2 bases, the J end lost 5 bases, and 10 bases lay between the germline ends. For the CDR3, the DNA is TGCGCCAGCAGCTTTAAGGGTTCGGAGACCCAGTACTAC. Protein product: CASSFKGSETQYY.

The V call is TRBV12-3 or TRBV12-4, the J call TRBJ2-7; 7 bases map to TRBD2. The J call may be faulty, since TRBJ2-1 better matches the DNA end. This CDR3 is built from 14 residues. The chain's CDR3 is CASSSSGAHNEQFF. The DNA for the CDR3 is TGTGCCAGCAGTTCCAGCGGGGCCCACAATGAGCAGTTCTTC.

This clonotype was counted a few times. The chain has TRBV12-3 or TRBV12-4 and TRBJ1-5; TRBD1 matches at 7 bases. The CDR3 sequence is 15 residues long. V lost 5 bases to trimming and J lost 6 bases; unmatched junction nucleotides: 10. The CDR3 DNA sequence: TGTGCCAGCAGTCGAACTGGGCAGGGGGGTCAGCCCCAGCATTTT. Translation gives CASSRTGQGGQPQHF.